This T cell receptor beta chain stems from a study of T cells in Graves' hyperthyroidism and ophthalmopathy. Regarding the study as a whole: Ophthalmopathy got predicted by the model a median about 6.5 months before its onset.

Regions amplified from RNA transcripts were the TCR beta CDR3 regions. HTBI primers were the set used in a first-round RT-PCR of the TCR CDR3. TCRdb passed the multiplex PCR reads through MiXCR, listing each CDR3 protein once. The sample includes roughly 500,000 distinct CDR3 sequences, roughly 50% of them seen just once. With regard to this clonotype: The target antigen is unknown. The junction departs from the called germline gene at one end, perhaps through a read error.

The germline V gene has CDR1 SGHRS and CDR2 YFSETQ. The CDR3 spans 15 residues. The receptor's source is an adult woman with Graves' disease, either hyperthyroidism or ophthalmopathy (not recorded which). What was sequenced was peripheral blood or thyroid tissue (not recorded which). The chain uses TRBV5-1 and TRBJ2-7; tentative D call: TRBD1 (6 bases). The CDR3 region is CAGSSGQPYSYEQYF. The CDR3 nucleotides are TGCGCCGGCAGCTCTGGACAGCCTTACTCCTACGAGCAGTACTTC.